The 24 T cell receptor beta chains in this list originate from one sample, sequenced in a study of T-cell memory formation after mild COVID-19. TCRdb fed the 5' RACE reads into MiXCR, producing one record per CDR3 protein. In the table there are 250,000 to 400,000 distinct CDR3 sequences, more than 13% of which are singletons. The sequencing input was PBMCs or a T cell subset sorted from them (not recorded which). These receptors all come from a man younger than 30 who had mild COVID-19 (a few samples of this study predate the infection). Cell type and time point are not known.

This clonotype was seen repeatedly, ten times or more. V gene TRBV28 combines with J gene TRBJ2-3; D is unresolved. The CDR3 totals 15 residues. Trimming took off 8 bases at V and 2 bases at J, with 17 bases between the two ends. The germline CDR1 and CDR2 sequences are MDHEN and SYDVKM. The CDR3 sequence: CASSIGASSTDTQYF. CDR3 in DNA: TGTGCCAGCTCGATTGGCGCCAGCTCCACAGATACGCAGTATTTT. Variable domain in full (rest from reference TRBV28 and TRBJ2-3): DVKVTQSSRYLVKRTGEKVFLECVQDMDHENMFWYRQDPGLGLRLIYFSYDVKMKEKGDIPEGYSVSREKKERFSLILESASTNQTSMYLCASSIGASSTDTQYFGPGTRLTVL.

The DNA of the CDR3 is TGTGCCAGCAGCCCGGGACAGATCAATCAGCCCCAGCATTTT. As protein: CASSPGQINQPQHF. The chain couples TRBV4-2 to TRBJ1-5; TRBD1 matches at 7 bases. V shed 4 bases, J shed 3 bases, and the junction held 3 bases outside the gene matches. The CDR3 covers 14 residues. Germline V CDR1 and CDR2: LGHNA, YNFKEQ.

The genes are TRBV7-9 and TRBJ1-4; tentatively, D is TRBD1 (6 bases). V lost 5 bases, J lost 6 bases, and 25 bases lay in between. The CDR3 contains 18 residues. Per germline, CDR1 SEHNR and CDR2 FQNEAQ (reference sequence). CDR3 loop: CASSPSSMMRQADEKLFF. CDR3 nucleotide sequence: TGTGCCAGCAGCCCCTCATCGATGATGCGACAGGCAGATGAAAAACTGTTTTTT.

This clonotype has only a few counts. The rearrangement uses TRBV9 and TRBJ1-4; D is ambiguous. The CDR3 runs to 14 residues. Between the trimmed V and J ends, which lost 0 bases and 3 bases, there was a span of 6 bases. Germline values: CDR1 SGDLS, CDR2 YYNGEE. The CDR3 loop reads CASSVGRPNEKLFF. The DNA for the CDR3 is TGTGCCAGCAGCGTAGGCAGACCTAATGAAAAACTGTTTTTT.

The chain carries TRBV7-3 and TRBJ1-1; no clear D. This CDR3 contains 13 residues. V lost 2 bases and J lost 1, with 5 bases in between. Germline values: CDR1 SGHTA, CDR2 FQGTGA. CDR3 sequence (DNA): TGTGCCAGCAGCTTAGCCCGGAACACTGAAGCTTTCTTT. This translates into CASSLARNTEAFF.

This rearrangement joins TRBV5-6 to TRBJ2-7; possible D gene TRBD2, 7 bases. V was shortened by 2 bases and J by 3 bases, with 18 bases between the two germline ends. The CDR3 sequence is 16 residues long. Germline V gene data show CDR1 as SGHDT and CDR2 as YYEEEE. CDR3: CASSFPGGSDHYEQYV. The CDR3 region has the DNA TGTGCCAGCAGCTTCCCGGGGGGCTCAGACCACTACGAGCAGTACGTC.

The chain uses TRBV3-1 and TRBJ2-1; 10 positions match TRBD2. Trimming took 0 bases from V and 7 from J; bases not matched to a gene: 12. The CDR3 length is 18 residues. The V gene's germline CDR1 is LGHDT and CDR2 YNNKEL (reference sequence). DNA for the CDR3: TGTGCCAGCAGCCAAGAGGGGGGACTAGCGAGAGGGGTAAATGAGCAGTTCTTC. Amino acid sequence: CASSQEGGLARGVNEQFF.

As to this clonotype: An end of the junction differs from the germline gene, which may be a read error. V gene TRBV12-3 or TRBV12-4 combines with J gene TRBJ1-2, with D unresolved. CDR3 length: 13 residues. The CDR3 DNA reads as TGTGCCAGCAGTTTAGTGCCTAACTATGTCTACACCTTC. This translates into CASSLVPNYVYTF.

This clonotype has only a few counts. The V call is TRBV11-3, the J call TRBJ2-3, with 8 bases fitting TRBD1. The trim removed 4 bases at V and 6 bases at J, leaving 9 bases unmatched. In germline, CDR1 is SGHNT, CDR2 YENEEA. CDR3 size: 15 residues. The CDR3 here is CASSSTGGQSDTQYF. CDR3 nucleotide sequence: TGTGCCAGCAGCTCCACAGGGGGTCAATCGGATACGCAGTATTTT.

V and J are TRBV4-1 and TRBJ1-5, with a possible D match to TRBD1 (6 bases). V lost 1 base, J lost 5 bases, and 12 bases lay in between. This CDR3 region has 15 residues. Germline CDR1 MGHRA, CDR2 YSYEKL. The chain's CDR3 is CASSQGSDSYQPQHF. The CDR3 coding sequence is TGCGCCAGCAGCCAAGGATCGGACAGCTATCAGCCCCAGCATTTT.

The chain couples TRBV7-9 to TRBJ1-2, with 7 bases that match TRBD1. Germline V lookup: CDR1 SEHNR, CDR2 FQNEAQ (reference sequence). The CDR3 has 16 amino acids. V was clipped by 1 base and J by 2 bases; unmatched bases: 7. The DNA for the CDR3 is TGTGCCAGCAGCTTAGGTGGGACAGTGAACAACTATGGCTACACCTTC. The encoded protein is CASSLGGTVNNYGYTF.

The V call is TRBV3-1, the J call TRBJ1-2; D is uncertain. The CDR3 runs 13 residues. With 4 bases removed from V and 4 bases from J, the gap between germline ends came to 10 bases. Germline lookup yields CDR1 LGHDT and CDR2 YNNKEL (reference sequence). The CDR3 DNA reads as TGTGCCAGCAGCCCCGCTGCCGGCTATGGCTACACCTTC. Protein sequence: CASSPAAGYGYTF.

This clonotype has at least ten counts. The chain combines TRBV7-9 with TRBJ1-2; a possible D gene is TRBD1 (6 bases). The CDR3 runs to 14 residues. The V end was cut by 5 bases, the J end by 6 bases, with 16 bases between. Germline V gene lookup returns CDR1 SEHNR and CDR2 FQNEAQ (reference sequence). Written as DNA, the CDR3 is TGTGCCAGCAGCCTCACAGGGCTAAGGGATGGCTACACCTTC. Protein product: CASSLTGLRDGYTF.

This rearrangement joins TRBV5-6 to TRBJ2-7; D is possibly TRBD1 (6 bases). In germline, CDR1 is SGHDT, CDR2 YYEEEE. The CDR3 is made up of 13 amino acids. Trimming took off 3 bases at V and 3 bases at J, with 10 bases between the two ends. As DNA, the CDR3 is TGTGCCAGCAGCTCGGACAGCCACTACGAGCAGTACTTC. Translated, it gives CASSSDSHYEQYF.

This clonotype has a single count. This chain joins TRBV20-1 and TRBJ2-7; 8 bases fit TRBD2. The CDR3 covers 13 residues. Germline CDR1 is DFQATT and CDR2 is SNEGSKA (reference sequence). J gave up 5 bases and V 2 bases, and 5 bases lay outside the gene matches. This chain's CDR3 is CSARLAGGNEQYF. CDR3 sequence (DNA): TGCAGTGCTAGATTGGCGGGGGGCAACGAGCAGTACTTC.

The J gene is TRBJ1-2, the V gene TRBV9; 8 positions agree with TRBD1. The length of the CDR3 is 12 residues. The junction had 2 bases not matched to a gene; V was cut back by 3 bases and J by 7 bases. From germline, CDR1 is SGDLS and CDR2 YYNGEE. CDR3 region: CASSGDRPGYTF. The DNA of the CDR3 is TGTGCCAGCAGCGGGGACAGGCCTGGCTACACCTTC.

The gene calls are TRBV4-3 and TRBJ2-4; D is perhaps TRBD1 or TRBD2 (5 bases each). Germline V gene data show CDR1 as LGHNA and CDR2 as YSLEER. The CDR3 extends over 15 amino acids. V gave up 4 bases and J gave up 1 base, with 11 bases separating them. CDR3 sequence (DNA): TGCGCCAGCAGCCCCTCCGGGGCTGCCAAAAACATTCAGTACTTC. This translates into CASSPSGAAKNIQYF.

This clonotype was seen a few times. The chain recombines TRBV5-1 with TRBJ1-1, with a weak D call TRBD1 (6 bases). The CDR3 loop spans 15 amino acids. In germline, CDR1 is SGHRS, CDR2 YFSETQ. V lost 4 bases and J 4 bases, leaving 17 bases between the germline ends. CDR3 in DNA: TGCGCCAGCAGCCTTGGGGAGTGGGGGGCCACTGAAGCTTTCTTT. Amino acids: CASSLGEWGATEAFF.

This clonotype was seen ten or more times. V is TRBV9 and J is TRBJ2-5; D is ambiguous. The CDR3 is 13 amino acids. CDR1 and CDR2 from the germline V gene are SGDLS and YYNGEE. Trimming took off 0 bases at V and 3 bases at J, with 6 bases between the two ends. The CDR3 bases are TGTGCCAGCAGCGTAGACTGGGAAGAGACCCAGTACTTC. This encodes CASSVDWEETQYF. Combining the CDR3 with reference TRBV9 and TRBJ2-5 gives the whole variable domain DSGVTQTPKHLITATGQRVTLRCSPRSGDLSVYWYQQSLDQGLQFLIQYYNGEERAKGNILERFSAQQFPDLHSELNLSSLELGDSALYFCASSVDWEETQYFGPGTRLLVL.

The genes are TRBV5-1 and TRBJ1-1; possible D gene TRBD1, 5 bases. V lost 7 bases and J lost 3, with 16 bases in between. The CDR3 sequence is 14 residues long. The V gene's germline CDR1 is SGHRS and CDR2 YFSETQ. DNA for the CDR3: TGCGCCAGCCTCAGGGATTTTGAGGACACTGAAGCTTTCTTT. Protein sequence: CASLRDFEDTEAFF.

The chain is built from TRBV3-1 and TRBJ2-1; no clear D. The germline V gene has CDR1 LGHDT and CDR2 YNNKEL (reference sequence). The ends were cut back, 4 bases at V and 7 bases at J, with 8 bases in the middle. The CDR3 has 12 amino acids. The DNA for the CDR3 is TGTGCCAGCAGCCTTCGCCTTAATGAGCAGTTCTTC. This translates into CASSLRLNEQFF.

The chain joins TRBV19 to TRBJ1-1; D gene uncertain. From germline, CDR1 is LNHDA and CDR2 SQIVND (reference sequence). CDR3 length: 13 amino acids. Trimming took 3 bases from V and 4 from J, leaving 9 bases between them. The CDR3 coding sequence is TGTGCCAGTAGTATCACCACATCCACTGAAGCTTTCTTT. As protein: CASSITTSTEAFF.

The V call is TRBV5-6, the J call TRBJ2-3, with D uncertain. CDR1 is SGHDT and CDR2 is YYEEEE in the germline V gene. Trimming pared 0 bases from V and 11 bases from J, leaving 13 bases between. CDR3 length: 13 residues. Here the CDR3 reads CASSLEAPSRQYF. The CDR3 region has the DNA TGTGCCAGCAGCTTGGAGGCTCCCTCCAGGCAGTATTTT.

The chain recombines TRBV7-2 with TRBJ2-4; D is perhaps TRBD1 or TRBD2 (6 bases each). The CDR3 is 14 amino acids. Germline assignment: CDR1 SGHTA and CDR2 FQGNSA. Trimming shortened V by 3 bases and J by 8 bases, and 14 bases separated the two germline ends. The CDR3 DNA is TGTGCCAGCAGCTTTTTTTACAGGGAGGACATTCAGTACTTC. This codes for CASSFFYREDIQYF.